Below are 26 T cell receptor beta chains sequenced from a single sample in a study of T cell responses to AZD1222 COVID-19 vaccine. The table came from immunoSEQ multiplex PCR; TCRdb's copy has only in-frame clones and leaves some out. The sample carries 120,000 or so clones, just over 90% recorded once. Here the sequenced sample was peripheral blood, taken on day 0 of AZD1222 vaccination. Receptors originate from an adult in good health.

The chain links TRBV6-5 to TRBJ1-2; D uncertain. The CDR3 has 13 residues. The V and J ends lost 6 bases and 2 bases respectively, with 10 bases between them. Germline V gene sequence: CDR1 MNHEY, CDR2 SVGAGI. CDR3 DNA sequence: TGTGCCAGCAGCCTCGGGAACAACTATGGCTACACCTTC. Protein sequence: CASSLGNNYGYTF.

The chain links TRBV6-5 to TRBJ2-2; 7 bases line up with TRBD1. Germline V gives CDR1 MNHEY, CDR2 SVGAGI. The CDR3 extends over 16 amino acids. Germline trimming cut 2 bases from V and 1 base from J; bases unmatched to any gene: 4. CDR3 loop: CASSYGGQRNTGELFF. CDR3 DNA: TGTGCCAGCAGTTACGGGGGACAGAGGAACACCGGGGAGCTGTTTTTT.

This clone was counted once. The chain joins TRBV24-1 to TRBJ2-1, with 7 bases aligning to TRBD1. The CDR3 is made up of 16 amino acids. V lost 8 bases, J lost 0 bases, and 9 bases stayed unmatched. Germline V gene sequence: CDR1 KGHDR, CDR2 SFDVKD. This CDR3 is CATTGGDSNSYNEQFF. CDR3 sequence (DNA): TGTGCCACCACAGGGGGTGACAGCAACTCCTACAATGAGCAGTTCTTC.

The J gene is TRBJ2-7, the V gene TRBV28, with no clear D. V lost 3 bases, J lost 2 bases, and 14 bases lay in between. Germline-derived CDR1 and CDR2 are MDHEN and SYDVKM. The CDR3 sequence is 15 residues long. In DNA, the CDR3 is TGTGCCAGCAGTTTTTTTCCTGATAGAGCCTACGAGCAGTACTTC. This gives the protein CASSFFPDRAYEQYF.

CDR3 loop: CASSLAGGTEAFF. The CDR3 nucleotides read TGTGCCAGCAGTTTAGCAGGGGGCACTGAAGCTTTCTTT. The chain joins TRBV12-3 or TRBV12-4 to TRBJ1-1, with TRBD1 as a possible D gene (6 bases). V was clipped by 0 bases and J by 4 bases, with 6 bases between them. CDR3 length equals 13 residues.

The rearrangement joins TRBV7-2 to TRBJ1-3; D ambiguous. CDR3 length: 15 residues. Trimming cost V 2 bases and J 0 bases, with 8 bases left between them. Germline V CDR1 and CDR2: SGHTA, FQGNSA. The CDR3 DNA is TGTGCCAGCAGCTTATGGCATAGCTCTGGAAACACCATATATTTT. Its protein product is CASSLWHSSGNTIYF.

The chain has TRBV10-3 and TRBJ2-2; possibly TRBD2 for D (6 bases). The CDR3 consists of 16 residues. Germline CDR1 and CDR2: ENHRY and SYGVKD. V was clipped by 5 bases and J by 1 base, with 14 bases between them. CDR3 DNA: TGTGCCATCAGTAGAACTGGGACTGTGAACACCGGGGAGCTGTTTTTT. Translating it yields CAISRTGTVNTGELFF.

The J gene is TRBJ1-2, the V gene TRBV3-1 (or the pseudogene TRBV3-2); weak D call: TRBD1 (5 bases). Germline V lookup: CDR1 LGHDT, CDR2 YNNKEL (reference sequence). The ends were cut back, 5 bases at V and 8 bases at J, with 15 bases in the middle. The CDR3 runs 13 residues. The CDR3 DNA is TGTGCCAGCAGCTCAAACGGGGCGGGCGGCTACACCTTC. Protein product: CASSSNGAGGYTF.

The DNA for the CDR3 is TGTGCCAGCAGTTCTCAGGCCTCCACACGTGAGCAGTTCTTC. This gives the protein CASSSQASTREQFF. The chain uses TRBV27 and TRBJ2-1; no firm D call. V was trimmed by 4 bases and J by 9 bases, leaving 16 bases between them. Germline V gene lookup returns CDR1 MNHEY and CDR2 SMNVEV (reference sequence). The CDR3 covers 14 residues.

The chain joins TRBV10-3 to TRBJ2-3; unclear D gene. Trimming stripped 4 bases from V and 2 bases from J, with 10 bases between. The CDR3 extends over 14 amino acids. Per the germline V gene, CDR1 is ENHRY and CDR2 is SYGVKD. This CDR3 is CAISAYSDTDTQYF. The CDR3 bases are TGTGCCATCAGTGCGTATTCAGACACAGATACGCAGTATTTT.

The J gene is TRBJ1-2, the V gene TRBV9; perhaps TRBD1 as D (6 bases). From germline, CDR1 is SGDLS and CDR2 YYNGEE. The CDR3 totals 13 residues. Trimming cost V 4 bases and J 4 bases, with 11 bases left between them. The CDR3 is CASSKQGGYGYTF. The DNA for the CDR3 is TGTGCCAGCAGCAAACAGGGAGGCTATGGCTACACCTTC.

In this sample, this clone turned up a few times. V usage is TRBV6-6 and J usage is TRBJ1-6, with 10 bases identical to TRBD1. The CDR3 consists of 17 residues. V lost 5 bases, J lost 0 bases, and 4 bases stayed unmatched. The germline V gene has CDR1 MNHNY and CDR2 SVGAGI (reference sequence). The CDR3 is CASSRDRGPSYNSPLHF. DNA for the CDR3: TGTGCCAGCAGTCGGGACAGGGGCCCCTCCTATAATTCACCCCTCCACTTT.

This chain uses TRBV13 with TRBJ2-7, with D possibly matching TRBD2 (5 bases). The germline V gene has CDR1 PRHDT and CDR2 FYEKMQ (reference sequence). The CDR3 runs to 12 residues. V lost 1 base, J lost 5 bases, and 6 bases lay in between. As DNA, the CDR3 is TGTGCCAGCAGCTTAGCGGGGAACGAGCAGTACTTC. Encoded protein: CASSLAGNEQYF.

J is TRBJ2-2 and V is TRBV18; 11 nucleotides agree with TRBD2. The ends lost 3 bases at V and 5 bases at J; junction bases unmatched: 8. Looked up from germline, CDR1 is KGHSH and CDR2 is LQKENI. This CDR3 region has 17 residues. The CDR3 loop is CASSPILAGVGTGELFF. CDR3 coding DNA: TGTGCCAGCTCACCTATACTAGCGGGAGTCGGAACCGGGGAGCTGTTTTTT.

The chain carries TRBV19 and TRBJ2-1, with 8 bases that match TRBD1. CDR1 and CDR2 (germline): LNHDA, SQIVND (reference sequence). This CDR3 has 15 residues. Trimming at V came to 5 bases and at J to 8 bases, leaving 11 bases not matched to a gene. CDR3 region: CASSAYRGSRDEQFF. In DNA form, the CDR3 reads TGTGCCAGTAGTGCGTACAGGGGGAGTAGAGATGAGCAGTTCTTC.

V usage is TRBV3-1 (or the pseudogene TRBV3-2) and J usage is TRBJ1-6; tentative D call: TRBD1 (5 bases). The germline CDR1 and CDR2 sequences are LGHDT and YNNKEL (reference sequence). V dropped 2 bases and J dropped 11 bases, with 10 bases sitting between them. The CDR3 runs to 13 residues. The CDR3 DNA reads TGTGCCAGCAGCCAACAATACAGGACACCCCTCCACTTT. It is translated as CASSQQYRTPLHF.

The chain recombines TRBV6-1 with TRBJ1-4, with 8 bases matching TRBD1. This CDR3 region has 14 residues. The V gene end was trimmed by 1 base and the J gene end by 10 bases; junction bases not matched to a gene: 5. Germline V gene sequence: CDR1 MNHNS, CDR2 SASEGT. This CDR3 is CASSEVPGQGKLFF. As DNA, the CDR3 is TGTGCCAGCAGTGAAGTTCCCGGACAGGGAAAACTGTTTTTT.

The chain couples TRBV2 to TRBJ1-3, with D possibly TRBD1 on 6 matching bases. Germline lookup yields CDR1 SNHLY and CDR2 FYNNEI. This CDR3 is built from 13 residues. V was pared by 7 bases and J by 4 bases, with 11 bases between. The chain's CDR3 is CASTLRGGNTIYF. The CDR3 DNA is TGTGCCAGCACCCTTAGGGGGGGAAACACCATATATTTT.

The CDR3, as DNA: TGTGCCACTGGGACAGGGTTTTGGAATGAGCAGTTCTTC. It encodes CATGTGFWNEQFF. The rearrangement joins TRBV19 to TRBJ2-1; TRBD1 matches 9 bases. This CDR3 region has 13 residues. Unmatched junction bases numbered 8, after V lost 10 bases and J lost 7 bases. Germline CDR1 and CDR2: LNHDA and SQIVND (reference sequence).

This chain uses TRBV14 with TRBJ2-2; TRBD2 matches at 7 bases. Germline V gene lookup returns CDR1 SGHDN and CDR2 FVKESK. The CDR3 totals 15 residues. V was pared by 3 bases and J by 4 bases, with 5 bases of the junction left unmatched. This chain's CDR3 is CASSHGGSFTGELFF. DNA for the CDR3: TGTGCCAGCAGCCACGGCGGGAGTTTCACCGGGGAGCTGTTTTTT.

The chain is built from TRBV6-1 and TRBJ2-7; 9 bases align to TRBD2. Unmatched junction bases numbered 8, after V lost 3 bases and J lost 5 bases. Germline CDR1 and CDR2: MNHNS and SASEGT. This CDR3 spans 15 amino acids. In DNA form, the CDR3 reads TGTGCCAGCAGTGATGGCCTAGCGGGAAGTCACGAGCAGTACTTC. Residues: CASSDGLAGSHEQYF.

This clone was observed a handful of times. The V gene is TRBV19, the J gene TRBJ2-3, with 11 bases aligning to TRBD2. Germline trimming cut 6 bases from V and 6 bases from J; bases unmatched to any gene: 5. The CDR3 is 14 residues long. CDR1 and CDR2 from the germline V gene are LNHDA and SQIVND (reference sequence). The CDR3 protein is CASRSLAGEDTQYF. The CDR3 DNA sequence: TGTGCCAGTAGATCACTAGCGGGAGAGGATACGCAGTATTTT.

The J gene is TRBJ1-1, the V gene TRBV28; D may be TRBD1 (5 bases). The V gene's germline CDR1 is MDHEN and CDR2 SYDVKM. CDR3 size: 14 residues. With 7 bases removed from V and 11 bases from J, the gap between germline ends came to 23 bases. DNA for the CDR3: TGTGCCAGCACCGGGACCCCAGGTCCGGGGAGGGCTTTCTTT. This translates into CASTGTPGPGRAFF.

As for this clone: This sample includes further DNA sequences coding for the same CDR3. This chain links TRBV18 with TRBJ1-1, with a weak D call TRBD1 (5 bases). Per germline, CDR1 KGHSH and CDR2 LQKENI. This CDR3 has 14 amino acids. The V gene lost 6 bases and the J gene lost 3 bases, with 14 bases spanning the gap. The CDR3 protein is CASSPRDGDTEAFF. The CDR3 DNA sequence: TGTGCCAGCTCTCCCAGGGACGGGGACACTGAAGCTTTCTTT.

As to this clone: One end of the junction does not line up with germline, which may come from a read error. The CDR3 protein is CATSDPTEIQYF. CDR3 nucleotides: TGTGCCACCAGTGATCCGACAGAGATCCAGTACTTC. V is TRBV24-1 and J is TRBJ2-5, with D perhaps matching TRBD1 (5 bases). The CDR3 loop spans 12 amino acids. CDR1 and CDR2 (germline): KGHDR, SFDVKD.

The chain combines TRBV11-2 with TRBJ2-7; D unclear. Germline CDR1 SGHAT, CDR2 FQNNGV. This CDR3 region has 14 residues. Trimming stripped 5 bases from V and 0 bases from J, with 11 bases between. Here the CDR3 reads CASSPGRNSYEQYF. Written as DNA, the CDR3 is TGTGCCAGCAGCCCTGGGCGGAACTCCTACGAGCAGTACTTC.